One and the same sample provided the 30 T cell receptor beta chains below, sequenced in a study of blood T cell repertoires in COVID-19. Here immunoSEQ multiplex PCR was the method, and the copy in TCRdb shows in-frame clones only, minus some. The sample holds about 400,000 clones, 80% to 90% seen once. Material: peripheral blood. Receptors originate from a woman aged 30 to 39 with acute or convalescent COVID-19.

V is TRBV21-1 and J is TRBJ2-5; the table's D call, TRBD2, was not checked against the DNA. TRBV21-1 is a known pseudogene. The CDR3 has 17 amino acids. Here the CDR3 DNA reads TGTGCCAGCAGCAAAGCGGGGGGAAGGGGCCCGTGTGAGACCCAGTACTTC. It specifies CASSKAGGRGPCETQYF.

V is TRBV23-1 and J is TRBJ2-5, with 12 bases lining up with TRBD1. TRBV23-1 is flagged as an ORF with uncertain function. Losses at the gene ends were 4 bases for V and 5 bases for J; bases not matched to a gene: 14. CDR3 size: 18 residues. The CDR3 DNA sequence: TGCGCCAGCAGTCCACCGCACCCCGGGACAGGGGGCGTCGAGACCCAGTACTTC. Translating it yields CASSPPHPGTGGVETQYF.

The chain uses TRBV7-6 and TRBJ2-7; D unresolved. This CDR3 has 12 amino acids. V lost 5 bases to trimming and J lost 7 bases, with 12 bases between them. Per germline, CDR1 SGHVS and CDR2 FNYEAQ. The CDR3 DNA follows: TGTGCCAGCAGCGATAGTGAGATGGAGCAGTACTTC. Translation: CASSDSEMEQYF.

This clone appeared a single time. CDR3 region: CASSFGTGHGYTF. In nucleotides, the CDR3 is TGTGCCAGCAGCTTTGGGACAGGGCATGGCTACACCTTC. The V and J genes are TRBV7-9 and TRBJ1-2, with TRBD1 matching over 9 bases. The CDR3 contains 13 residues. Germline values: CDR1 SEHNR, CDR2 FQNEAQ (reference sequence). V lost 3 bases to trimming and J lost 6 bases; unmatched junction nucleotides: 2.

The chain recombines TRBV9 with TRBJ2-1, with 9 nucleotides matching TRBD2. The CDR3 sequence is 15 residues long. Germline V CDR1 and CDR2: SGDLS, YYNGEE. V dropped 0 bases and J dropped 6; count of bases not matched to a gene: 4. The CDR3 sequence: CASSVEGGGVNEQFF. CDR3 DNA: TGTGCCAGCAGCGTAGAGGGCGGGGGGGTCAATGAGCAGTTCTTC. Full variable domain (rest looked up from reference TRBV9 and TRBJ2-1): DSGVTQTPKHLITATGQRVTLRCSPRSGDLSVYWYQQSLDQGLQFLIQYYNGEERAKGNILERFSAQQFPDLHSELNLSSLELGDSALYFCASSVEGGGVNEQFFGPGTRLTVL.

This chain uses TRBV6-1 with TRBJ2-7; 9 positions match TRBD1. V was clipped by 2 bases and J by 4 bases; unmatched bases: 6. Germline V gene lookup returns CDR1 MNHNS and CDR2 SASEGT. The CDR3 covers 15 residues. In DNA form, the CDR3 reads TGTGCCAGCAGTGAATGGAGGACAGGGGCATACGAGCAGTACTTC. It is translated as CASSEWRTGAYEQYF.

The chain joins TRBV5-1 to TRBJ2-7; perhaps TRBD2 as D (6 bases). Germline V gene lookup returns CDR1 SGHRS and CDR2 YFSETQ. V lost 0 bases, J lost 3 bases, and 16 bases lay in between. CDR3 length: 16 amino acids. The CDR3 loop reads CASSLAGAGRGYEQYF. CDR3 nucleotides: TGCGCCAGCAGCTTGGCTGGCGCGGGGCGGGGCTACGAGCAGTACTTC.

CDR3 protein: CASSSPRQGGYEQFF. CDR3 DNA: TGCGCCAGCAGCTCCCCGCGGCAGGGGGGCTATGAGCAGTTCTTC. The V call is TRBV5-1, the J call TRBJ2-1; a weak D match, TRBD1 (7 bases). In germline, CDR1 is SGHRS, CDR2 YFSETQ. The CDR3 has 15 amino acids. Trimming removed 3 bases at V and 8 bases at J, with 18 bases between.

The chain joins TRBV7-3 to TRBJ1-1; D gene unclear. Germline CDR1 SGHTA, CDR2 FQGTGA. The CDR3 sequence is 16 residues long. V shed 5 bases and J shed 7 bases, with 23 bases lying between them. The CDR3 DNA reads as TGTGCCAGCAGCCCAGGTAGAGTCACCGGAGGTAATGAAGCTTTCTTT. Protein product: CASSPGRVTGGNEAFF.

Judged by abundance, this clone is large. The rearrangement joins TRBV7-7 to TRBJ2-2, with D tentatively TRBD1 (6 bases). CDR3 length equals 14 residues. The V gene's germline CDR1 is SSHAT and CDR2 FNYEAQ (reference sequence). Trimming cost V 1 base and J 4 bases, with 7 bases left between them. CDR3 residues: CASSLVRGTGELFF. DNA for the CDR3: TGTGCCAGCAGCTTAGTCAGGGGCACCGGGGAGCTGTTTTTT.

CDR3 nucleotides: TGTGCCAGCAGCTCAGGAGACAGGAGCTCCTACGAGCAGTACTTC. This sequence encodes CASSSGDRSSYEQYF. V and J are TRBV7-9 and TRBJ2-7; D possibly corresponds to TRBD1 (6 bases). V was cut by 4 bases and J by 0 bases, with 13 bases left in between. The CDR3 runs 15 residues. The V gene's germline CDR1 is SEHNR and CDR2 FQNEAQ (reference sequence).

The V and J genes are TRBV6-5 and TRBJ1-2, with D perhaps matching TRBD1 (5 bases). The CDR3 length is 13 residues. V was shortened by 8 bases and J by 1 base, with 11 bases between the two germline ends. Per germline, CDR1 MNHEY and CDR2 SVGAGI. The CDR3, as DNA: TGTGCCAGCGGGGCAGGTGATAACTATGGCTACACCTTC. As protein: CASGAGDNYGYTF.

Written as DNA, the CDR3 is TGTGCCAGCAGCTTAGGTACGGGGGGAGTACGCGAGCAGTTCTTC. This codes for CASSLGTGGVREQFF. The gene calls are TRBV11-3 and TRBJ2-1; TRBD2 matches at 7 bases. The CDR3 consists of 15 residues. Trimming removed 1 base from V and 10 bases from J; junction bases left unmatched: 10. Germline CDR1 and CDR2: SGHNT and YENEEA.

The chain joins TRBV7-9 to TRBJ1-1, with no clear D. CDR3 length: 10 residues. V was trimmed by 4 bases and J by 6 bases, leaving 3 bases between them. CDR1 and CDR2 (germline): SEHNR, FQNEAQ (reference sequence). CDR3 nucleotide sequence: TGTGCCAGCAGCTCCTCTGAAGCTTTCTTT. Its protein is CASSSSEAFF.

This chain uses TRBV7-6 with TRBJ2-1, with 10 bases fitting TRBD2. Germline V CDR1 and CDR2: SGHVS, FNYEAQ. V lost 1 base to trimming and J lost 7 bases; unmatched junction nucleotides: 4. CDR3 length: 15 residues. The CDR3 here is CASSLERGGLNEQFF. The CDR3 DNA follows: TGTGCCAGCAGCTTAGAGCGGGGGGGCTTGAATGAGCAGTTCTTC.

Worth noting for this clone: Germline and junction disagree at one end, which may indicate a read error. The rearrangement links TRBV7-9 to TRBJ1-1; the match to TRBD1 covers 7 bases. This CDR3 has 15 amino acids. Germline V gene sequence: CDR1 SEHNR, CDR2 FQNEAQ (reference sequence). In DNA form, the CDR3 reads TGTGCCAGCAAAGCGGGGGGACAGTTGAAAACTGAAGCTTTCTTT. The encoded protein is CASKAGGQLKTEAFF.

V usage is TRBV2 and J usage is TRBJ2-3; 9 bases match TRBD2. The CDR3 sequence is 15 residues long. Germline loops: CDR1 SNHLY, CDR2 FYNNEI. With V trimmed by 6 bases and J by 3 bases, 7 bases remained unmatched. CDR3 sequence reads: CASRTLAGATDTQYF. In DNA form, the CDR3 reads TGTGCCAGCAGAACTTTAGCGGGGGCGACAGATACGCAGTATTTT.

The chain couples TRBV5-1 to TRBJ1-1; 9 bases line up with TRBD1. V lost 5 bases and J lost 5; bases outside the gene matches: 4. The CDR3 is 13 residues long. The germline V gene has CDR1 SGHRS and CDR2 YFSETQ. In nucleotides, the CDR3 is TGCGCCAGCAGGCCGACAGGGGGAACTGAAGCTTTCTTT. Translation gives CASRPTGGTEAFF.

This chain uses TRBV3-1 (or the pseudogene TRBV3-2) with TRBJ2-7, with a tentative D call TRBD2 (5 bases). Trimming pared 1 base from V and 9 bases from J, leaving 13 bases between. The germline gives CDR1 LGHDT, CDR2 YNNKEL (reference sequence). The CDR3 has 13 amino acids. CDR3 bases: TGTGCCAGCAGCCAAGGCCCGGGGAGCGGGCAGTACTTC. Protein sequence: CASSQGPGSGQYF.

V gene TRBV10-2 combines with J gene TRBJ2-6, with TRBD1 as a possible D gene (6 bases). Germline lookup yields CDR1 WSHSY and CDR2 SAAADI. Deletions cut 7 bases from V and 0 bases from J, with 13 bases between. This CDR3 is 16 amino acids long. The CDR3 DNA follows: TGCGCCAGCACTGATAGACAGGCCTCTGGGGCCAACGTCCTGACTTTC. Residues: CASTDRQASGANVLTF.

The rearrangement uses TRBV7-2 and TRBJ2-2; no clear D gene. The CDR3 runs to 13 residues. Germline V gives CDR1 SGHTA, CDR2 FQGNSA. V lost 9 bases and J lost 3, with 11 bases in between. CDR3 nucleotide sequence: TGTGCCAGTGACCTCCGGGACACCGGGGAGCTGTTTTTT. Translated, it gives CASDLRDTGELFF.

CDR3 protein: CASSIQGRSYEQYF. CDR3 in DNA: TGTGCCAGCAGCATACAGGGGCGATCCTACGAGCAGTACTTC. V and J are TRBV7-9 and TRBJ2-7, with TRBD1 identical over 7 bases. Germline V gives CDR1 SEHNR, CDR2 FQNEAQ (reference sequence). The CDR3 consists of 14 residues. The trim removed 5 bases at V and 1 base at J, leaving 5 bases unmatched.

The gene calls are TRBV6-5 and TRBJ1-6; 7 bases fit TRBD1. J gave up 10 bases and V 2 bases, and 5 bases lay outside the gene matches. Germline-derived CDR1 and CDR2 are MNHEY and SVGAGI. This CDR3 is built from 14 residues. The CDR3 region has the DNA TGTGCCAGCAGTTACCTTCAGGGGGTATCACCCCTCCACTTT. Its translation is CASSYLQGVSPLHF.

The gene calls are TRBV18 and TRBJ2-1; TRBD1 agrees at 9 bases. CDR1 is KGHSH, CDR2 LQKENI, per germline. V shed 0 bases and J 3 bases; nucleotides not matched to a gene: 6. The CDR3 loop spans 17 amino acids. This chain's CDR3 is CASSPPYETGGYNEQFF. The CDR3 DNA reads TGTGCCAGCTCACCACCATACGAGACAGGGGGCTACAATGAGCAGTTCTTC.

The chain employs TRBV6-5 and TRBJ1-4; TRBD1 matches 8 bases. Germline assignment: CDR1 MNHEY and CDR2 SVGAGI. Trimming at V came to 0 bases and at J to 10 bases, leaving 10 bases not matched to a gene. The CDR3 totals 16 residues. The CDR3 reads CASSYSGRGQSGKLFF. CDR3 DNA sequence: TGTGCCAGCAGTTACTCGGGCAGGGGGCAGTCAGGAAAACTGTTTTTT.

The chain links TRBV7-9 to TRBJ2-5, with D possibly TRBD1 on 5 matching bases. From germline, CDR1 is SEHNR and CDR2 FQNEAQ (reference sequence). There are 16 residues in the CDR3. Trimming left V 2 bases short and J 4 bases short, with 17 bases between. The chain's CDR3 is CASSLSRATLRETQYF. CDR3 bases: TGTGCCAGCAGCTTAAGCAGGGCTACCCTAAGAGAGACCCAGTACTTC. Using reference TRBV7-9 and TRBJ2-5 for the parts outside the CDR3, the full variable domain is DTGVSQNPRHKITKRGQNVTFRCDPISEHNRLYWYRQTLGQGPEFLTYFQNEAQLEKSRLLSDRFSAERPKGSFSTLEIQRTEQGDSAMYLCASSLSRATLRETQYFGPGTRLLVL.

The CDR3 coding sequence is TGCGCCAGCAGACCCGGGACAGAAAATCAGCCCCAGCATTTT. Translating it yields CASRPGTENQPQHF. The rearrangement links TRBV5-1 to TRBJ1-5; 7 bases map to TRBD1. The CDR3 consists of 14 residues. CDR1 is SGHRS, CDR2 YFSETQ, per germline. Losses at the gene ends were 5 bases for V and 4 bases for J; bases not matched to a gene: 6.

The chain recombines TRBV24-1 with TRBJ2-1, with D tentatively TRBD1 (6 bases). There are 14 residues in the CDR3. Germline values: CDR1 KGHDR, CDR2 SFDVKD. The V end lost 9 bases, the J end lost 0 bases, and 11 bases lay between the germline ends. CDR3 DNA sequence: TGTGCCACCGGGGACACAAACTCCTACAATGAGCAGTTCTTC. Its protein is CATGDTNSYNEQFF.

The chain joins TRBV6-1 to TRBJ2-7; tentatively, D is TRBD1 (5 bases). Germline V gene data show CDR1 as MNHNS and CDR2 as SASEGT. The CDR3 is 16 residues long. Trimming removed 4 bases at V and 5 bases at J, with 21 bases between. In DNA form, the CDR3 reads TGTGCCAGCAGTGTGTTGAGACAGAATCCCAAGAACGAGCAGTACTTC. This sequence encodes CASSVLRQNPKNEQYF.

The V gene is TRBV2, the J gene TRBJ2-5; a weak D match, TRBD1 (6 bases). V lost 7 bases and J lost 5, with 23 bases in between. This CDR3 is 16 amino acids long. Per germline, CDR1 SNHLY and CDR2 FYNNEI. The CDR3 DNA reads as TGTGCCAGCAAGTTCAGCCGGCAGGGGACATGGGAGACCCAGTACTTC. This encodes CASKFSRQGTWETQYF.